What follows are 10 T cell receptor beta chains derived from one specimen sequenced in a study of blood T cell repertoires in COVID-19. Here immunoSEQ multiplex PCR was the method, and the copy in TCRdb shows in-frame clones only, minus some. The sample has about 350,000 clones; about 90% are singletons. The material sequenced was PBMCs or T cells enriched from blood (not recorded which). Every receptor here comes from a woman in her 30s who had recovered from COVID-19.

This clone was detected a few times. This chain links TRBV29-1 with TRBJ1-4; 7 bases are shared with TRBD1. The CDR3 sequence is 15 residues long. Trimming took 4 bases from V and 7 from J; bases not matched to a gene: 12. Per the germline V gene, CDR1 is SQVTM and CDR2 is ANQGSEA. CDR3 DNA: TGCAGCGTTGTAGGCGGCAGGGGGAACAGTGAAAAACTGTTTTTT. Protein sequence: CSVVGGRGNSEKLFF.

The CDR3 region has the DNA TGTGCCAGCAGCCGCGCTCCCGGGACAGGGGATGGAAACACCATATATTTT. As protein: CASSRAPGTGDGNTIYF. The chain is built from TRBV7-7 and TRBJ1-3; 10 nucleotides agree with TRBD1. V was pared by 5 bases and J by 3 bases, with 10 bases of the junction left unmatched. CDR1 and CDR2 (germline): SSHAT, FNYEAQ (reference sequence). CDR3 length: 17 residues. Full variable domain (outside the CDR3, taken from reference TRBV7-7 and TRBJ1-3): GAGVSQSPRYKVTKRGQDVTLRCDPISSHATLYWYQQALGQGPEFLTYFNYEAQPDKSGLPSDRFSAERPEGSISTLTIQRTEQRDSAMYRCASSRAPGTGDGNTIYFGEGSWLTVV.

The CDR3 bases are TGTGCCAGTAGCCTCTGGCGGCGGGGGGGGCTCGCCGAGCAGTACTTC. Translation gives CASSLWRRGGLAEQYF. The chain combines TRBV19 with TRBJ2-7; 9 positions agree with TRBD2. The CDR3 spans 16 residues. V lost 6 bases to trimming and J lost 6 bases; unmatched junction nucleotides: 15. In germline, CDR1 is LNHDA, CDR2 SQIVND (reference sequence).

The chain has TRBV7-2 and TRBJ1-6; D unclear. Germline loops: CDR1 SGHTA, CDR2 FQGNSA. The CDR3 contains 16 residues. V was pared by 5 bases and J by 0 bases, with 11 bases between. CDR3 loop: CASSTQQSSYNSPLHF. The CDR3 bases are TGTGCCAGCAGCACCCAACAGAGCTCCTATAATTCACCCCTCCACTTT.

This chain uses TRBV27 with TRBJ2-2, with 13 bases that match TRBD2. There are 16 residues in the CDR3. CDR1 is MNHEY and CDR2 is SMNVEV in the germline V gene (reference sequence). Trimming took 5 bases from V and 6 from J; bases not matched to a gene: 6. CDR3 amino acids: CASSPLTSGGPGELFF. The DNA of the CDR3 is TGTGCCAGCAGTCCCCTGACTAGCGGGGGGCCCGGGGAGCTGTTTTTT.

The chain links TRBV29-1 to TRBJ2-6; a possible D gene is TRBD1 (5 bases). This CDR3 contains 13 residues. Germline V gene lookup returns CDR1 SQVTM and CDR2 ANQGSEA. The V end lost 5 bases, the J end lost 2 bases, and 7 bases lay between the germline ends. The CDR3 DNA sequence: TGCAGCGTTCGCAGGGCTGGGGCCAACGTCCTGACTTTC. It is translated as CSVRRAGANVLTF.

V and J are TRBV7-2 and TRBJ2-3; D perhaps matches TRBD1 (5 bases). The CDR3 contains 12 residues. Germline values: CDR1 SGHTA, CDR2 FQGNSA. Trimming cost V 4 bases and J 7 bases, with 9 bases left between them. The CDR3 spells CASSWGLNTQYF. DNA for the CDR3: TGTGCCAGCAGCTGGGGCCTGAATACGCAGTATTTT.

The V call is TRBV15, the J call TRBJ1-6; no clear D. Per germline, CDR1 LNHNV and CDR2 YYDKDF (reference sequence). The CDR3 is 20 amino acids. Trimming shortened V by 6 bases and J by 0 bases, and 24 bases separated the two germline ends. The CDR3 DNA sequence: TGTGCCACCAGTTCGAGTGGAGGCCAAATCAGAGCCTCCTATAATTCACCCCTCCACTTT. It codes for CATSSSGGQIRASYNSPLHF.

The chain carries TRBV23-1 and TRBJ1-1, with 9 bases that match TRBD1. TRBV23-1 is sorted into the ORF group, with uncertain function. The length of the CDR3 is 20 residues. V lost 5 bases to trimming and J lost 1 base; unmatched junction nucleotides: 20. This CDR3 reads CASSRGADRGKVERNTEAFF. In DNA form, the CDR3 reads TGCGCCAGCAGTAGGGGGGCCGACAGGGGGAAAGTTGAGAGGAACACTGAAGCTTTCTTT.

This clone has just a few counts. V and J are TRBV7-2 and TRBJ1-3; D may be TRBD1 (6 bases). V lost 4 bases and J 0 bases, leaving 16 bases between the germline ends. From germline, CDR1 is SGHTA and CDR2 FQGNSA. The CDR3 has 17 residues. The CDR3 DNA is TGTGCCAGCAGCTATTTGGGGACACCCTTCTCTGGAAACACCATATATTTT. Translated: CASSYLGTPFSGNTIYF.